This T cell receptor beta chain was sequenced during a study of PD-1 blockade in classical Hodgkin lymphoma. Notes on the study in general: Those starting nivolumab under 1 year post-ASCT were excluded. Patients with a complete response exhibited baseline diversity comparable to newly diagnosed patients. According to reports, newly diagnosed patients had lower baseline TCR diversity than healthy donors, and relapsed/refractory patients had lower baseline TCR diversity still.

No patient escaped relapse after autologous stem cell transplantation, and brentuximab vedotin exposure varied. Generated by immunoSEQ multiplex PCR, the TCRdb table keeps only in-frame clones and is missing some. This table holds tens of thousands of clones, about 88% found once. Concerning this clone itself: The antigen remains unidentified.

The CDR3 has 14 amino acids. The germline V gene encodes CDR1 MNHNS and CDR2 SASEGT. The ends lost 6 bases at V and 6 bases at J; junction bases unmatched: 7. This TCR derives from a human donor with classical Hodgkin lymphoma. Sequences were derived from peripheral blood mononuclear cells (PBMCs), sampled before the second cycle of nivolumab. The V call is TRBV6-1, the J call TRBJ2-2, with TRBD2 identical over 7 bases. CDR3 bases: TGTGCCAGCAGAGCGGGAAATAGGGCCGGGGAGCTGTTTTTT. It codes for CASRAGNRAGELFF.